The 7 T cell receptor beta chains presented below share a single source sample, sequenced in a study of cytomegalovirus exposure and HLA in healthy donors. It was with 60 Vbeta and 13 Jbeta primers that the PCR ran. The repertoire was sequenced with immunoSEQ multiplex PCR; TCRdb's copy has only in-frame clones and lacks some. This sample contains some 160,000 clones. Sequenced input: PBMCs. These receptor sequences come from a man aged 25 to 40 in good health and CMV-seronegative.

The chain combines TRBV9 with TRBJ2-1, with a weak D call TRBD1 (5 bases). The CDR3 loop spans 17 amino acids. Germline loops: CDR1 SGDLS, CDR2 YYNGEE. V was trimmed by 0 bases and J by 7 bases, leaving 20 bases between them. The CDR3 nucleotides are TGTGCCAGCAGCGTAGAGGTTTGGACACCTCTCGGTAATGAGCAGTTCTTC. Its protein product is CASSVEVWTPLGNEQFF.

The chain combines TRBV5-8 with TRBJ2-7; 11 nucleotides line up with TRBD2. Trimming at V came to 3 bases and at J to 2 bases, leaving 10 bases not matched to a gene. This CDR3 is built from 17 residues. In germline, CDR1 is SGHTS, CDR2 YDEGEE. Here the CDR3 reads CASSSGGTSGLTYEQYF. CDR3 nucleotides: TGTGCCAGCAGCTCCGGCGGGACTAGCGGACTTACCTACGAGCAGTACTTC.

The V call is TRBV19, the J call TRBJ2-1, with D possibly matching TRBD1 (5 bases). CDR3 size: 13 residues. V was cut by 8 bases and J by 9 bases, with 17 bases left in between. Germline assignment: CDR1 LNHDA and CDR2 SQIVND (reference sequence). The CDR3 DNA sequence: TGTGCCAGTTTACCACCCTCAGGGTTTGAGCAGTTCTTC. Encoded protein: CASLPPSGFEQFF.

About this clone itself: An end of the junction does not agree with germline; a read error may underlie this. This chain connects TRBV28 to TRBJ1-1; a possible D gene is TRBD1 (6 bases). The CDR3 covers 12 residues. The germline V gene encodes CDR1 MDHEN and CDR2 SYDVKM. The DNA of the CDR3 is TGTGCCAGCAGAACCCGGGACACTAAAGCTTTCTTT. Its translation: CASRTRDTKAFF. The full variable domain, completed using reference TRBV28 and TRBJ1-1, is DVKVTQSSRYLVKRTGEKVFLECVQDMDHENMFWYRQDPGLGLRLIYFSYDVKMKEKGDIPEGYSVSREKKERFSLILESASTNQTSMYLCASRTRDTKAFFGQGTRLTVV.

The rearrangement links TRBV7-2 to TRBJ2-1; D not certain. Per the germline V gene, CDR1 is SGHTA and CDR2 is FQGNSA. There are 11 residues in the CDR3. The V gene lost 2 bases and the J gene lost 9 bases, with 5 bases spanning the gap. DNA of the CDR3: TGTGCCAGCAGCTTAAGGAGTGAGCAGTTCTTC. Its protein is CASSLRSEQFF.

The chain combines TRBV4-3 with TRBJ2-1, with D possibly TRBD2 on 5 matching bases. Germline CDR1 is LGHNA and CDR2 is YSLEER. The CDR3 has 16 residues. Trimming removed 1 base at V and 7 bases at J, with 17 bases between. CDR3 nucleotides: TGCGCCAGCAGCCAAGGAGGGCCGGATGAGGGTAATGAGCAGTTCTTC. Protein product: CASSQGGPDEGNEQFF.

This sequence joins TRBV6-1 and TRBJ1-1; D unresolved. This CDR3 is 12 amino acids long. CDR1 MNHNS and CDR2 SASEGT come from the germline V gene. V lost 6 bases and J 1 base, leaving 6 bases between the germline ends. CDR3 in DNA: TGTGCCAGCAGGTTCCAGAACACTGAAGCTTTCTTT. Amino acids: CASRFQNTEAFF.